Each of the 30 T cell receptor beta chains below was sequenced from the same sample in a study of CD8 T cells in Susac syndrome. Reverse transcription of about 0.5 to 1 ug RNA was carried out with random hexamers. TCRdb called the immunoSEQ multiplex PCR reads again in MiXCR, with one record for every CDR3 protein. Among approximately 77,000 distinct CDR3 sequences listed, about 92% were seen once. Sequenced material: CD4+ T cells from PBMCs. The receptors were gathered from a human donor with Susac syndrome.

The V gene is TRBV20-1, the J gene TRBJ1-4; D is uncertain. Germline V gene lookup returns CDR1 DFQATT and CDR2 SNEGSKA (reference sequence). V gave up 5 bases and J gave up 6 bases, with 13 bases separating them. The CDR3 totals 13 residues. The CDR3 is CSALHHGDEKLFF. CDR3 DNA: TGCAGTGCTTTACACCATGGGGATGAAAAACTGTTTTTT.

As DNA, the CDR3 is TGTGCCAGCAGCGTAGGTGTGGGGACTTATGGCTACACCTTC. Translating it yields CASSVGVGTYGYTF. The V gene is TRBV9, the J gene TRBJ1-2; TRBD1 might be the D (5 bases). V shed 0 bases and J shed 5 bases, with 11 bases lying between them. The germline gives CDR1 SGDLS, CDR2 YYNGEE. The CDR3 consists of 14 residues.

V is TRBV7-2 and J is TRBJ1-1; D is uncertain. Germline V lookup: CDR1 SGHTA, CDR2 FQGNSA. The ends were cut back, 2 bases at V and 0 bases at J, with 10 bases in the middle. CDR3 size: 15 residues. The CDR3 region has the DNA TGTGCCAGCAGCTTAAGTGTGGGAGTGAACACTGAAGCTTTCTTT. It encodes CASSLSVGVNTEAFF.

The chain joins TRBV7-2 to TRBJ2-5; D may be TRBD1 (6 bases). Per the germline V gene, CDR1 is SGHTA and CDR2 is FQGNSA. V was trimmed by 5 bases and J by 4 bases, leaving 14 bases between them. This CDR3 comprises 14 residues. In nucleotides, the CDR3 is TGTGCCAGCAGCCTCCTAACAGGGTCAGAGACCCAGTACTTC. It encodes CASSLLTGSETQYF.

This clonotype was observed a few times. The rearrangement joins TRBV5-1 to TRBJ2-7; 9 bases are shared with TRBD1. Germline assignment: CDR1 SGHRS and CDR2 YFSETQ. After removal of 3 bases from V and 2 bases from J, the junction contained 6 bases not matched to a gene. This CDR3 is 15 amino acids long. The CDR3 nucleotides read TGCGCCAGCAGCTGGGGGACAGGGAGCCCCTACGAGCAGTACTTC. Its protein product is CASSWGTGSPYEQYF.

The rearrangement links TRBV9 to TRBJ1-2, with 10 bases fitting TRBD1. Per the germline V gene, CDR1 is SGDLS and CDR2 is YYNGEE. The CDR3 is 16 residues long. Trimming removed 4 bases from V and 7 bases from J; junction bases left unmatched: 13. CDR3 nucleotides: TGTGCCAGCAGCCCCCCGGGACAGGGGAGGAGTTCTGGCTACACCTTC. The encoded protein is CASSPPGQGRSSGYTF.

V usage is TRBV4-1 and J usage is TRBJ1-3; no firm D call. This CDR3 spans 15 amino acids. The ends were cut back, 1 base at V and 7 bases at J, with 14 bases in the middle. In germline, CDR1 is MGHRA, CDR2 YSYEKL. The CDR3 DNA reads TGCGCCAGCAGCCAAGGAGGCAGTATGGGGAACACCATATATTTT. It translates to CASSQGGSMGNTIYF.

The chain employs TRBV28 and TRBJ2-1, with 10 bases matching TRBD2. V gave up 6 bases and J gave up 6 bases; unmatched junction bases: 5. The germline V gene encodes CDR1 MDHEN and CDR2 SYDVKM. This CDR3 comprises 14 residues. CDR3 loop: CASRPAGGPNEQFF. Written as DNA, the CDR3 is TGTGCCAGCAGGCCAGCGGGAGGGCCCAATGAGCAGTTCTTC. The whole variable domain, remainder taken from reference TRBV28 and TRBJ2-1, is DVKVTQSSRYLVKRTGEKVFLECVQDMDHENMFWYRQDPGLGLRLIYFSYDVKMKEKGDIPEGYSVSREKKERFSLILESASTNQTSMYLCASRPAGGPNEQFFGPGTRLTVL.

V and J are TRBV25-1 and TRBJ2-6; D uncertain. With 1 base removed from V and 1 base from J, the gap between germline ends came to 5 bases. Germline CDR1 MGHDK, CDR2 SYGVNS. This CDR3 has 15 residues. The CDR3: CASSEWKSGANVLTF. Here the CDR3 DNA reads TGTGCCAGCAGTGAATGGAAGTCTGGGGCCAACGTCCTGACTTTC.

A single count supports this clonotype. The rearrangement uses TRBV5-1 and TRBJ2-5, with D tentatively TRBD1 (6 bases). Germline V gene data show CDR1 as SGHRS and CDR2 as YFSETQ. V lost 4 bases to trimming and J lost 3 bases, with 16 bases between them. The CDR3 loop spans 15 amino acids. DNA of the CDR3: TGCGCCAGCAGCCAAAAGGACAGCGGCAAAGAGACCCAGTACTTC. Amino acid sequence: CASSQKDSGKETQYF.

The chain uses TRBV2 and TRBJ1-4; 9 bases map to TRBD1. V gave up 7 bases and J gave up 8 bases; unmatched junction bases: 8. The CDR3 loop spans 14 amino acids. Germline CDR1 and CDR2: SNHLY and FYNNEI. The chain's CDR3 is CASTLGQGGEKLFF. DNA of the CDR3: TGTGCCAGCACCCTGGGACAGGGAGGAGAAAAACTGTTTTTT.

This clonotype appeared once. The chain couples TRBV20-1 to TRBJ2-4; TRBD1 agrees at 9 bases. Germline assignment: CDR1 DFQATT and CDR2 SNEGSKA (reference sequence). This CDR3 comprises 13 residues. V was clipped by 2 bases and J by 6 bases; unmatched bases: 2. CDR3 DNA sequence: TGCAGTGCTAGACAGGACAGGGGAAACATTCAGTACTTC. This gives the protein CSARQDRGNIQYF.

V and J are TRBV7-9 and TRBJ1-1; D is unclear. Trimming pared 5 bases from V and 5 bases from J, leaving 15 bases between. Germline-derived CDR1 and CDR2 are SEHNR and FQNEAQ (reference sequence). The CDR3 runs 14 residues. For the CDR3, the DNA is TGTGCCAGCAGCCCTGAACTTTTCGGAACTGAAGCTTTCTTT. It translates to CASSPELFGTEAFF.

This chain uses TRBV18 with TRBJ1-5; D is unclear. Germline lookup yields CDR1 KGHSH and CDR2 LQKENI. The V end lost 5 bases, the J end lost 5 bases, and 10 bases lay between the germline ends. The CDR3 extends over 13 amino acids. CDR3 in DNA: TGTGCCAGCTCAGACATTATGGATCAGCCCCAGCATTTT. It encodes CASSDIMDQPQHF.

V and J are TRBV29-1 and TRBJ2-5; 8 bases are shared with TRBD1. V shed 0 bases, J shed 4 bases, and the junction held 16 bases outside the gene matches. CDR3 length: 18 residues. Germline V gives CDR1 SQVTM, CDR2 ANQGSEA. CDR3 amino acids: CSVEDQVFTTRGRETQYF. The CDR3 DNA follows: TGCAGCGTTGAAGATCAGGTCTTTACTACCAGGGGGCGAGAGACCCAGTACTTC.

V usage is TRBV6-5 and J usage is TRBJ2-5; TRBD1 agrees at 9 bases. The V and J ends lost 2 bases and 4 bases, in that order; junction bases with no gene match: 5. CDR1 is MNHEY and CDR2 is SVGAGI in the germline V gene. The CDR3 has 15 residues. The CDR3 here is CASSYRQGGGETQYF. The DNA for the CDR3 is TGTGCCAGCAGTTACCGACAGGGGGGAGGAGAGACCCAGTACTTC.

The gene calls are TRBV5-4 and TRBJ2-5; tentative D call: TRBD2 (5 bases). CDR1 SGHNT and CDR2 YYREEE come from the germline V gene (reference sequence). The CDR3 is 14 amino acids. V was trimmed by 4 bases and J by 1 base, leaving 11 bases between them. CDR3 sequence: CASSAPGTQETQYF. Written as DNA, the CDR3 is TGTGCCAGCAGCGCACCGGGAACCCAAGAGACCCAGTACTTC.

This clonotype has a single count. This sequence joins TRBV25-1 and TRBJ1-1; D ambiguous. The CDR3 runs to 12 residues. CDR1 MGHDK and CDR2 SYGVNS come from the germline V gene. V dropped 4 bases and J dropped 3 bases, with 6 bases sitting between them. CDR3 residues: CASSGRYTEAFF. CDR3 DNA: TGTGCCAGCAGTGGGAGGTACACTGAAGCTTTCTTT.

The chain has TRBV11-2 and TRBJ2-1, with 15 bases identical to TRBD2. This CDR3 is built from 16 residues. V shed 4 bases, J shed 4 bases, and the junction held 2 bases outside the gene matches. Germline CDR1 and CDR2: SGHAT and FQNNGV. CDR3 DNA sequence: TGTGCCAGCAGCTCGGGACTAGCGGGGGGTTACAATGAGCAGTTCTTC. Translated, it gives CASSSGLAGGYNEQFF.

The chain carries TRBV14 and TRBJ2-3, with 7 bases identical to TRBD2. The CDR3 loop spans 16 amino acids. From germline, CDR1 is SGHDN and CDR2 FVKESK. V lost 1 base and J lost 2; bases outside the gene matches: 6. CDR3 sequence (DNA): TGTGCCAGCAGCCAAGGTCGTCTAGCGGTCACAGATACGCAGTATTTT. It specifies CASSQGRLAVTDTQYF.

DNA of the CDR3: TGTGCCAGCAGCCGTACTAGCGGTAGCTCCTACGAGCAGTACTTC. It codes for CASSRTSGSSYEQYF. The chain has TRBV6-5 and TRBJ2-7; 8 bases line up with TRBD2. The trim removed 6 bases at V and 0 bases at J, leaving 7 bases unmatched. Germline V gene lookup returns CDR1 MNHEY and CDR2 SVGAGI. This CDR3 is built from 15 residues.

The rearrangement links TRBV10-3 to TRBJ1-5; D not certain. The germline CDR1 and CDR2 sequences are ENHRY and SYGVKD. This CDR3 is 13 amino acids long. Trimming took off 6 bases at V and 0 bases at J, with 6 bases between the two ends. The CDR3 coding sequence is TGTGCCATCAGACACTTTAGCAATCAGCCCCAGCATTTT. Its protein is CAIRHFSNQPQHF.

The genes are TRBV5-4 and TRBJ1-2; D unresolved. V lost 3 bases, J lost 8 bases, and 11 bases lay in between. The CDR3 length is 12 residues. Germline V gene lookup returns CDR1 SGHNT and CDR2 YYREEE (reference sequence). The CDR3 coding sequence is TGTGCCAGCAGCTCGAATACCGGGGGCTACACCTTC. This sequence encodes CASSSNTGGYTF.

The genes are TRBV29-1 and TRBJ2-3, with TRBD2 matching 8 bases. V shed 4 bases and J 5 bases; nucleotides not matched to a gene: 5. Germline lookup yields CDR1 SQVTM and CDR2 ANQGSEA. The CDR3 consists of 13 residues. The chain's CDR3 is CSVVGSGGDTQYF. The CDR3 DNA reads TGCAGCGTTGTCGGAAGCGGGGGAGATACGCAGTATTTT.

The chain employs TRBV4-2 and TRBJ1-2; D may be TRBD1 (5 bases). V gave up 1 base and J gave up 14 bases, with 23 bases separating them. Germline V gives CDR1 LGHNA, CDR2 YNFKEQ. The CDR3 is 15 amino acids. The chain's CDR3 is CASSQAFPGTETGTF. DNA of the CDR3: TGTGCCAGCAGCCAAGCTTTTCCCGGGACCGAGACGGGTACCTTC.

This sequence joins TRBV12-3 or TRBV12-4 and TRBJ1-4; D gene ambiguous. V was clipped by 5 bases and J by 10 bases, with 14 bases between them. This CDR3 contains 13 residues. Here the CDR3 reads CASSRGRGGKLFF. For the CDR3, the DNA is TGTGCCAGCAGTCGTGGCCGAGGCGGAAAACTGTTTTTT.

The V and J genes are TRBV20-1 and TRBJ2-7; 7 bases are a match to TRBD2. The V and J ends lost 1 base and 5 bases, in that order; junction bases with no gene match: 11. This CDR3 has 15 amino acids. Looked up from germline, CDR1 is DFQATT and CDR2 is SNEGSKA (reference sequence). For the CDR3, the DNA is TGCAGTGCTAGAGGGAGACTAGCTGGAGGCCACGAGCAGTACTTC. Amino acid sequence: CSARGRLAGGHEQYF.

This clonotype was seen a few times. The CDR3 DNA sequence: TGTGCCAGCAGCGCCCGTCTAGGACTCGGCTACACCTTC. This encodes CASSARLGLGYTF. This rearrangement joins TRBV11-1 to TRBJ1-2; D remains unclear. V was clipped by 5 bases and J by 8 bases, with 15 bases between them. CDR3 size: 13 residues. CDR1 and CDR2 (germline): SGHAT, FQDESV (reference sequence).

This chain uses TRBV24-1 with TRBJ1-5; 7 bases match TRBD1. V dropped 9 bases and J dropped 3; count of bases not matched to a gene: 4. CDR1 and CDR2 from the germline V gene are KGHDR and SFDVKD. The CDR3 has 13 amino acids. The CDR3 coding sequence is TGTGCCACCCAGGGGGGGCACAATCAGCCCCAGCATTTT. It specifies CATQGGHNQPQHF.

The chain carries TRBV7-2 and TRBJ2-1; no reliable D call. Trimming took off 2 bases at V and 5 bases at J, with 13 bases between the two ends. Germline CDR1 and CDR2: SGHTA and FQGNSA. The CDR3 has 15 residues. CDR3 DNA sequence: TGTGCCAGCAGCTTATTCTCCGGAACCCACAATGAGCAGTTCTTC. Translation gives CASSLFSGTHNEQFF.